These 23 T cell receptor beta chains were all obtained from the same sample, sequenced in a study of control samples from healthy donors and cancer patients. The data were produced by immunoSEQ multiplex PCR, yet TCRdb's version contains in-frame clones alone and is incomplete. The sample carries about 100,000 clones, just over 90% recorded once. The specimen was blood. Receptor source: a woman aged 18-29 years in good health.

The chain uses TRBV5-1 and TRBJ2-7; possibly TRBD1 or TRBD2 for D (5 bases each). The V and J ends lost 4 bases and 3 bases respectively, with 14 bases between them. Germline lookup yields CDR1 SGHRS and CDR2 YFSETQ. The CDR3 consists of 14 residues. The CDR3, as DNA: TGCGCCAGCAGCGCCGGGTTGGGGGACTACGAGCAGTACTTC. Protein product: CASSAGLGDYEQYF.

The rearrangement joins TRBV4-1 to TRBJ1-2; tentatively, D is TRBD1 (5 bases). The V gene's germline CDR1 is MGHRA and CDR2 YSYEKL. Trimming removed 3 bases at V and 7 bases at J, with 21 bases between. The CDR3 consists of 16 residues. CDR3 region: CASSHDGVGESRGYTF. CDR3 DNA sequence: TGCGCCAGCAGCCATGACGGGGTAGGGGAATCTCGTGGCTACACCTTC.

The chain is built from TRBV5-1 and TRBJ1-6, with a tentative D call TRBD1 (5 bases). Germline-derived CDR1 and CDR2 are SGHRS and YFSETQ. V lost 5 bases to trimming and J lost 10 bases, with 22 bases between them. CDR3 length equals 16 residues. CDR3 region: CASRLGGASGSSPLHF. The CDR3 DNA sequence: TGCGCCAGCAGACTGGGAGGGGCGTCAGGGAGCTCACCCCTCCACTTT.

This clone was counted only a few times. The CDR3 nucleotides read TGTGCCAGCAGTTCCGGGACAGGGGACAATTCACCCCTCCACTTT. It translates to CASSSGTGDNSPLHF. The J gene is TRBJ1-6, the V gene TRBV28; 10 positions match TRBD1. With V trimmed by 4 bases and J by 7 bases, 4 bases remained unmatched. Germline V gene lookup returns CDR1 MDHEN and CDR2 SYDVKM. The CDR3 totals 15 residues.

CDR3 DNA sequence: TGTGCCAGCAGCTTGGGGCGAGTGGGACTAGCTGCATATGAGCAGTTCTTC. Amino acid sequence: CASSLGRVGLAAYEQFF. The chain employs TRBV7-2 and TRBJ2-1; 9 bases agree with TRBD2. Germline-derived CDR1 and CDR2 are SGHTA and FQGNSA. V shed 3 bases, J shed 8 bases, and the junction held 14 bases outside the gene matches. CDR3 length equals 17 residues.

This clone has a single count. This chain links TRBV24-1 with TRBJ2-5; tentative D call: TRBD1 (6 bases). Germline CDR1 KGHDR, CDR2 SFDVKD. The CDR3 loop spans 13 amino acids. V was cut by 9 bases and J by 5 bases, with 15 bases left in between. The CDR3 reads CATLTGRGETQYF. The CDR3 DNA is TGTGCCACCTTAACAGGAAGGGGGGAGACCCAGTACTTC.

The chain recombines TRBV7-9 with TRBJ2-5; a possible D gene is TRBD2 (6 bases). The CDR3 covers 14 residues. CDR1 and CDR2 (germline): SEHNR, FQNEAQ (reference sequence). V was trimmed by 5 bases and J by 1 base, leaving 11 bases between them. The CDR3 spells CASSQAGSQETQYF. In DNA, the CDR3 is TGTGCCAGCAGCCAAGCCGGGAGCCAAGAGACCCAGTACTTC.

V and J are TRBV13 and TRBJ2-1; 13 bases line up with TRBD2. Trimming removed 3 bases from V and 0 bases from J; junction bases left unmatched: 2. Germline lookup yields CDR1 PRHDT and CDR2 FYEKMQ (reference sequence). There are 17 residues in the CDR3. CDR3 nucleotides: TGTGCCAGCAGCTTGACTAGCGGGAGGCCCTCCTACAATGAGCAGTTCTTC. Translation gives CASSLTSGRPSYNEQFF. Using reference TRBV13 and TRBJ2-1 for the parts outside the CDR3, the full variable domain is AAGVIQSPRHLIKEKRETATLKCYPIPRHDTVYWYQQGPGQDPQFLISFYEKMQSDKGSIPDRFSAQQFSDYHSELNMSSLELGDSALYFCASSLTSGRPSYNEQFFGPGTRLTVL.

This rearrangement joins TRBV19 to TRBJ1-6, with D possibly matching TRBD1 (5 bases). V was shortened by 7 bases and J by 8 bases, with 12 bases between the two germline ends. This CDR3 comprises 13 residues. Germline CDR1 LNHDA, CDR2 SQIVND (reference sequence). CDR3 residues: CASKVGRDSPLHF. CDR3 nucleotides: TGTGCCAGTAAGGTCGGCAGGGATTCACCCCTCCACTTT.

The chain has TRBV12-5 and TRBJ2-7, with a weak D call TRBD2 (5 bases). The CDR3 totals 15 residues. CDR1 is LGHNT and CDR2 is FRNRAP in the germline V gene. Trimming cost V 6 bases and J 0 bases, with 15 bases left between them. The CDR3 is CASGIVGVASYEQYF. The CDR3 DNA reads TGTGCTAGTGGGATTGTGGGAGTGGCCTCCTACGAGCAGTACTTC.

This clone was detected once. The chain is built from TRBV6-5 and TRBJ1-1; D gene ambiguous. V lost 2 bases, J lost 3 bases, and 13 bases lay in between. Germline CDR1 reads MNHEY; CDR2 reads SVGAGI. The length of the CDR3 is 15 residues. The CDR3 DNA reads TGTGCCAGCAGTTACGGTCTGGGTGCGCACACTGAAGCTTTCTTT. It is translated as CASSYGLGAHTEAFF.

This chain uses TRBV7-2 with TRBJ1-1, with D unclear. From germline, CDR1 is SGHTA and CDR2 FQGNSA. The V and J ends lost 5 bases and 11 bases respectively, with 24 bases between them. The CDR3 sequence is 15 residues long. CDR3 amino acids: CASSMPPPGSRRAFF. The CDR3 DNA follows: TGTGCCAGCAGCATGCCCCCCCCGGGAAGTAGAAGGGCTTTCTTT. The entire variable domain, with the rest obtained from reference TRBV7-2 and TRBJ1-1, is as follows: GAGVSQSPSNKVTEKGKDVELRCDPISGHTALYWYRQSLGQGLEFLIYFQGNSAPDKSGLPSDRFSAERTGGSVSTLTIQRTQQEDSAVYLCASSMPPPGSRRAFFGQGTRLTVV.

J is TRBJ1-1 and V is TRBV5-4, with D possibly TRBD1 on 6 matching bases. This CDR3 spans 14 amino acids. In germline, CDR1 is SGHNT, CDR2 YYREEE (reference sequence). Trimming removed 2 bases from V and 0 bases from J, with 8 bases in between. CDR3 coding DNA: TGTGCCAGCAGCTTAGGGGGAATGAACACTGAAGCTTTCTTT. As protein: CASSLGGMNTEAFF. The variable domain in full, with the rest retrieved from reference TRBV5-4 and TRBJ1-1, is ETGVTQSPTHLIKTRGQQVTLRCSSQSGHNTVSWYQQALGQGPQFIFQYYREEENGRGNFPPRFSGLQFPNYSSELNVNALELDDSALYLCASSLGGMNTEAFFGQGTRLTVV.

This clone showed up just a few times. The V and J genes are TRBV24-1 and TRBJ1-1, with 9 bases that match TRBD1. This CDR3 has 15 residues. Germline loops: CDR1 KGHDR, CDR2 SFDVKD. After removal of 4 bases from V and 9 bases from J, the junction contained 11 bases not matched to a gene. The CDR3 sequence is CATSEDGQGKVKAFF. Here the CDR3 DNA reads TGTGCCACCAGTGAAGATGGACAGGGGAAGGTAAAAGCTTTCTTT.

The rearrangement uses TRBV5-5 and TRBJ1-5; 7 bases agree with TRBD1. The V and J ends lost 1 base and 6 bases, in that order; junction bases with no gene match: 7. CDR1 SGHKS and CDR2 YYEKEE come from the germline V gene (reference sequence). The CDR3 runs 15 residues. This CDR3 reads CASSLKTGDSQPQHF. The CDR3 coding sequence is TGTGCCAGCAGCTTGAAAACAGGGGATTCTCAGCCCCAGCATTTT. The whole variable domain, remainder taken from reference TRBV5-5 and TRBJ1-5, is DAGVTQSPTHLIKTRGQQVTLRCSPISGHKSVSWYQQVLGQGPQFIFQYYEKEERGRGNFPDRFSARQFPNYSSELNVNALLLGDSALYLCASSLKTGDSQPQHFGDGTRLSIL.

The chain joins TRBV28 to TRBJ1-1; D might be TRBD1 (5 bases). The germline V gene encodes CDR1 MDHEN and CDR2 SYDVKM. V lost 2 bases to trimming and J lost 4 bases, with 11 bases between them. The CDR3 has 14 amino acids. For the CDR3, the DNA is TGTGCCAGCAGTTTAAGGGGTTGGAGCACTGAAGCTTTCTTT. The encoded protein is CASSLRGWSTEAFF.

The J gene is TRBJ1-2, the V gene TRBV2, with unresolved D. Germline CDR1 SNHLY, CDR2 FYNNEI. Trimming cost V 7 bases and J 2 bases, with 14 bases left between them. The CDR3 is 14 amino acids. The CDR3 DNA reads as TGTGCCAGCATCGTCATGAACGAAAACTATGGCTACACCTTC. Protein product: CASIVMNENYGYTF.

The V gene is TRBV30, the J gene TRBJ1-5, with 11 bases identical to TRBD1. With V trimmed by 0 bases and J by 6 bases, 13 bases remained unmatched. CDR1 and CDR2 (germline): GTSNPN, SVGIG (reference sequence). This CDR3 contains 18 residues. The CDR3 region has the DNA TGTGCCTGGAGTGTCCGGGACAGGGGGATCCTCAACCCTCAGCCCCAGCATTTT. Translation: CAWSVRDRGILNPQPQHF.

Notes on this clone: The sample has other DNA sequences that encode this CDR3 too. The J gene is TRBJ1-4, the V gene TRBV6-6; 7 bases are shared with TRBD1. The germline V gene has CDR1 MNHNY and CDR2 SVGAGI (reference sequence). With 4 bases clipped from V and 8 bases from J, the junction kept 7 bases outside the gene matches. The CDR3 loop spans 14 amino acids. DNA of the CDR3: TGTGCCAGCAGTTTCGGACAGGCGGGCGAAAAACTGTTTTTT. Protein product: CASSFGQAGEKLFF.

V usage is TRBV29-1 and J usage is TRBJ1-3, with D uncertain. CDR3 size: 14 residues. From germline, CDR1 is SQVTM and CDR2 ANQGSEA. Trimming removed 4 bases at V and 2 bases at J, with 12 bases between. In DNA, the CDR3 is TGCAGCGTTGGGTCCGGGCCAACTGGAAACACCATATATTTT. This sequence encodes CSVGSGPTGNTIYF.

The rearrangement links TRBV27 to TRBJ1-1; D is uncertain. The germline V gene has CDR1 MNHEY and CDR2 SMNVEV (reference sequence). CDR3 length equals 15 residues. V lost 0 bases and J 0 bases, leaving 8 bases between the germline ends. This CDR3 is CASSLSSHLNTEAFF. For the CDR3, the DNA is TGTGCCAGCAGTTTATCGTCGCACTTGAACACTGAAGCTTTCTTT.

The chain links TRBV30 to TRBJ1-1, with D possibly matching TRBD1 (5 bases). The germline CDR1 and CDR2 sequences are GTSNPN and SVGIG (reference sequence). The CDR3 is 17 residues long. The V end lost 0 bases, the J end lost 4 bases, and 21 bases lay between the germline ends. CDR3 bases: TGTGCCTGGAGTGTACTCCTAATCCTCGGAAGGGGCACTGAAGCTTTCTTT. Translation: CAWSVLLILGRGTEAFF. The full variable domain, rest sourced from reference TRBV30 and TRBJ1-1, is SQTIHQWPATLVQPVGSPLSLECTVEGTSNPNLYWYRQAAGRGLQLLFYSVGIGQISSEVPQNLSASRPQDRQFILSSKKLLLSDSGFYLCAWSVLLILGRGTEAFFGQGTRLTVV.

V is TRBV29-1 and J is TRBJ1-5; maybe TRBD1 (5 bases). Per the germline V gene, CDR1 is SQVTM and CDR2 is ANQGSEA. Trimming removed 5 bases at V and 7 bases at J, with 21 bases between. The CDR3 is made up of 15 amino acids. The CDR3 nucleotides read TGCAGCGTTCTCCCGGGGGGGGGAAGCGGACAGCCCCAGCATTTT. Protein: CSVLPGGGSGQPQHF.